This T cell receptor beta chain stems from a study of T-cell reconstitution after alpha-beta-depleted transplantation in children. As for this clonotype: Antigen: not known.

General observations from the study: Where some patients showed high TCRbeta diversity at day 60, it came from recipient T cells and thymic progenitors that had survived.

Unique molecular identifiers featured in how the TCRbeta library was prepared. Via MiXCR, TCRdb re-called the PCR reads, giving one row per CDR3 protein. Of under 400,000 distinct CDR3 sequences listed, roughly 25% are singletons. The germline V and J ends were trimmed by 7 bases and 3 bases, with 13 bases remaining between them. This CDR3 contains 13 residues. The gene calls are TRBV12-3 or TRBV12-4 and TRBJ2-7, with D possibly matching TRBD1 (6 bases). This sample comprised PBMCs, mostly from graft donor cells, obtained 180 days after TCRalphabeta/CD19-depleted stem cell transplant. The sequence came from a male patient between 5 and 17 years old who had a stem cell transplant for acute lymphoblastic leukemia, so the T cells may come from the graft donor. Here the CDR3 reads CASIAPGHYEQYF. CDR3 bases: TGTGCCAGCATCGCCCCGGGACACTACGAGCAGTACTTC.